The next 3 T cell receptor beta chains were all read from a single sample in a study of T cells in Graves' hyperthyroidism and ophthalmopathy. Template material for amplifying TCR beta CDR3 regions consisted of RNA transcripts. The HTBI set primed first-round TCR CDR3 RT-PCR. TCRdb ran MiXCR on the multiplex PCR reads and lists one entry per CDR3 protein. The sample yields about 690,000 distinct CDR3 sequences, roughly a sixth seen once. The sequenced sample was blood. These receptors were taken from a man in his forties or fifties with Graves' hyperthyroidism.

Details on this clonotype: The junction shows a germline mismatch at one end, possibly a read error. The gene calls are TRBV30 and TRBJ2-3, with D possibly TRBD2 on 5 matching bases. CDR1 GTSNPN and CDR2 SVGIG come from the germline V gene (reference sequence). The CDR3 has 14 residues. The CDR3: CAWSVGLSQNTQNF. The CDR3 DNA follows: TGTGCCTGGAGTGTCGGACTTAGTCAGAATACGCAGAATTTT.

This clonotype has a count of ten or more. This chain links TRBV20-1 with TRBJ2-5, with D perhaps matching TRBD1 (7 bases). In germline, CDR1 is DFQATT, CDR2 SNEGSKA (reference sequence). The CDR3 spans 12 residues. Trimming removed 6 bases at V and 1 base at J, with 9 bases between. The CDR3 nucleotides read TGCAGTGCGCGGGACAGCCAAGAGACCCAGTACTTC. Its translation: CSARDSQETQYF.

This clonotype showed up just a few times. The chain recombines TRBV6-1 with TRBJ1-6; D perhaps matches TRBD1 (5 bases). CDR1 is MNHNS, CDR2 SASEGT, per germline. This CDR3 is built from 14 residues. V was trimmed by 6 bases and J by 9 bases, leaving 15 bases between them. The CDR3 loop is CASSQGLGSSPLHF. The CDR3 nucleotides read TGTGCCAGCAGCCAGGGACTCGGGTCTTCACCCCTCCACTTT.